These 17 T cell receptor beta chains originate from one sample sequenced in a study of synovial regulatory T cells in juvenile arthritis. Only in-frame clones appear in the TCRdb table, and some are missing; sequencing was by immunoSEQ multiplex PCR. Its listing shows 8,000 to 10,000 clones. Sequenced: Treg cells from blood. Subset indicated: remaining (HLA-DR-negative) circulating blood Treg cells. These receptor sequences come from a donor younger than 30 with juvenile idiopathic arthritis.

The chain is built from TRBV19 and TRBJ1-3; the TCRdb D gene call, TRBD1, has no DNA to confirm it. The CDR3 runs 16 residues. No DNA sequence is on record. Germline CDR1 LNHDA, CDR2 SQIVND (reference sequence). CDR3 residues: CASSRHTAIGGNTIYF.

The chain joins TRBV2 to TRBJ2-2; TCRdb outputs TRBD1, but without DNA this stays unchecked. This CDR3 comprises 13 residues. No DNA accompanies this entry. Germline V CDR1 and CDR2: SNHLY, FYNNEI. CDR3 loop: CASSPRNTGELFF.

The chain employs TRBV5-1 and TRBJ1-6; the D call from TCRdb, TRBD1, cannot be confirmed without DNA. The CDR3 has 13 amino acids. This entry has no DNA. Per the germline V gene, CDR1 is SGHRS and CDR2 is YFSETQ. The CDR3 spells CASTFRGDSPLHF.

The rearrangement uses TRBV18 and TRBJ2-5. Germline V gives CDR1 KGHSH, CDR2 LQKENI. The CDR3 has 15 amino acids. No DNA is given. CDR3 sequence reads: CASSRSRANSYEQYF.

The rearrangement joins TRBV4-1 to TRBJ2-5; TCRdb picks TRBD1, but there is no DNA to check that call. CDR1 and CDR2 (germline): MGHRA, YSYEKL. The CDR3 is made up of 14 amino acids. No DNA was logged. The CDR3 loop reads CASSQGDRVETQYF.

This chain joins TRBV11-2 and TRBJ2-3; no DNA is available, so the TRBD2 call from TCRdb remains unchecked. This CDR3 has 15 residues. DNA is not on record. The germline CDR1 and CDR2 sequences are SGHAT and FQNNGV. This CDR3 is CASSLRRAGTDTQYF.

The V gene is TRBV5-6, the J gene TRBJ2-1; with no DNA, the TCRdb D assignment of TRBD2 cannot be verified. This CDR3 has 15 residues. The DNA is unrecorded. Germline V lookup: CDR1 SGHDT, CDR2 YYEEEE. The CDR3: CASSAGLGPYNEQFF.

The chain is built from TRBV10-3 and TRBJ2-1; TCRdb's D call, TRBD1, is unchecked because there is no DNA. CDR1 and CDR2 (germline): ENHRY, SYGVKD. CDR3 size: 12 residues. DNA is not recorded here. The CDR3 reads CAISEQGDEQFF.

The rearrangement links TRBV5-6 to TRBJ2-7; TCRdb indicates TRBD1, and absent DNA this call remains unverified. The CDR3 runs 12 residues. Only the protein is on record. The V gene's germline CDR1 is SGHDT and CDR2 YYEEEE. The CDR3 sequence is CASSVTDYEQYF.

The CDR3 protein is CASAVGGQMKETQYF. The V call is TRBV12-5, the J call TRBJ2-5; as DNA is missing, the TRBD2 call by TCRdb cannot be tested. Germline V lookup: CDR1 LGHNT, CDR2 FRNRAP. This CDR3 has 15 residues. The DNA is not on file.

The chain employs TRBV4-1 and TRBJ2-3; TCRdb selects TRBD1, and the lack of DNA leaves this call unchecked. The CDR3 covers 15 residues. No nucleotide data were recorded. Germline values: CDR1 MGHRA, CDR2 YSYEKL. This chain's CDR3 is CASSHTGWGTDTQYF.

This chain connects TRBV11-2 to TRBJ2-5; lacking DNA, the TRBD1 call made by TCRdb goes unchecked. Germline CDR1 reads SGHAT; CDR2 reads FQNNGV. The CDR3 extends over 16 amino acids. There is no recorded DNA. The CDR3 region is CASSPGPGAGRETQYF.

This chain connects TRBV11-2 to TRBJ2-7; lacking DNA, the TRBD2 call made by TCRdb goes unchecked. This CDR3 is 14 amino acids long. The DNA is not on file. CDR1 is SGHAT and CDR2 is FQNNGV in the germline V gene. CDR3 protein: CATSRGVAGYEQYF. Complete variable domain (other parts from reference TRBV11-2 and TRBJ2-7): EAGVAQSPRYKIIEKRQSVAFWCNPISGHATLYWYQQILGQGPKLLIQFQNNGVVDDSQLPKDRFSAERLKGVDSTLKIQPAKLEDSAVYLCATSRGVAGYEQYFGPGTRLTVT.

This chain connects TRBV4-1 to TRBJ2-2. The CDR3 runs to 16 residues. DNA is not on record. CDR1 is MGHRA and CDR2 is YSYEKL in the germline V gene. CDR3 protein: CASSQGPVVGTGELFF.

This chain joins TRBV19 and TRBJ2-7; the TCRdb D gene call, TRBD1, has no DNA to confirm it. The CDR3 runs 12 residues. Only the protein is on record. CDR1 LNHDA and CDR2 SQIVND come from the germline V gene (reference sequence). CDR3 protein: CASSDRAYEQYF.

V is TRBV18 and J is TRBJ1-6; TCRdb's D call, TRBD1, is unchecked because there is no DNA. Germline V gene data show CDR1 as KGHSH and CDR2 as LQKENI. The CDR3 has 15 amino acids. No DNA is listed. The CDR3 sequence: CASSPRGQILSPLHF.

V and J are TRBV7-9 and TRBJ2-7; TCRdb returns TRBD1, unconfirmable since there is no DNA. The CDR3 spans 11 residues. No DNA was logged. Germline V lookup: CDR1 SEHNR, CDR2 FQNEAQ (reference sequence). This CDR3 reads CASSLTGAQYF.